Below, 17 T cell receptor beta chains from the same sample are listed, as sequenced in a study of somatic mutations in cytotoxic T cells in rheumatoid arthritis. The protocol was immunoSEQ multiplex PCR, while the TCRdb copy is restricted to in-frame clones and leaves out a portion. Here the sample spans some 6,700 clones, around three quarters being singletons. The sample in question was CD8+ T cells sorted from blood, obtained at a follow-up visit. These TCRs come from a woman aged 70-85 years with rheumatoid arthritis.

A single count supports this clone. The chain employs TRBV7-9 and TRBJ2-5; D is undetermined. From germline, CDR1 is SEHNR and CDR2 FQNEAQ (reference sequence). The CDR3 length is 13 residues. Trimming took off 4 bases at V and 2 bases at J, with 8 bases between the two ends. CDR3 coding DNA: TGTGCCAGCAGCTCGTCTGAACAAGAGACCCAGTACTTC. Its protein product is CASSSSEQETQYF.

The rearrangement joins TRBV7-6 to TRBJ2-1, with D possibly TRBD2 on 6 matching bases. The CDR3 is 11 amino acids. V lost 2 bases and J lost 15, with 11 bases in between. Germline-derived CDR1 and CDR2 are SGHVS and FNYEAQ. The CDR3 bases are TGTGCCAGCAGCTTAATAGGGACTCTGTTCTTC. Its protein product is CASSLIGTLFF.

Only one count was recorded for this clone. V usage is TRBV27 and J usage is TRBJ1-5; D is perhaps TRBD1 (5 bases). V shed 6 bases and J shed 4 bases, with 16 bases lying between them. The CDR3 has 15 amino acids. CDR1 is MNHEY, CDR2 SMNVEV, per germline (reference sequence). The CDR3 region is CASSQGGRSNQPQHF. CDR3 bases: TGTGCCAGCAGCCAGGGTGGCCGGTCGAATCAGCCCCAGCATTTT.

The V and J genes are TRBV11-2 and TRBJ1-2; no clear D. The CDR3 has 12 residues. The germline gives CDR1 SGHAT, CDR2 FQNNGV. V lost 1 base and J lost 5, with 5 bases in between. CDR3 in amino acids: CASSLVQYGYTF. The CDR3 coding sequence is TGTGCCAGCAGCTTAGTCCAGTATGGCTACACCTTC.

The rearrangement uses TRBV5-6 and TRBJ1-2; 9 nucleotides line up with TRBD1. The CDR3 length is 15 residues. After removal of 4 bases from V and 4 bases from J, the junction contained 8 bases not matched to a gene. Germline V gene sequence: CDR1 SGHDT, CDR2 YYEEEE. The DNA for the CDR3 is TGTGCCAGCAGCCCGGGACAGGGACAACTCTATGGCTACACCTTC. This sequence encodes CASSPGQGQLYGYTF.

The chain combines TRBV6-4 with TRBJ2-1; TRBD1 aligns across 9 bases. Unmatched junction bases numbered 3, after V lost 2 bases and J lost 4 bases. Germline values: CDR1 MRHNA, CDR2 SNTAGT. This CDR3 region has 15 residues. The DNA of the CDR3 is TGTGCCAGCAGTGACGAGGGACAGGGATACAATGAGCAGTTCTTC. It is translated as CASSDEGQGYNEQFF.

This chain connects TRBV5-6 to TRBJ2-5; the D is unclear. CDR1 is SGHDT and CDR2 is YYEEEE in the germline V gene. CDR3 length: 16 residues. The ends were cut back, 4 bases at V and 5 bases at J, with 21 bases in the middle. The CDR3 reads CASSGRQEGIEETQYF. In nucleotides, the CDR3 is TGTGCCAGCAGCGGGCGGCAAGAAGGAATCGAGGAGACCCAGTACTTC.

This chain links TRBV2 with TRBJ1-4, with D possibly TRBD1 on 5 matching bases. Germline CDR1 is SNHLY and CDR2 is FYNNEI. This CDR3 comprises 17 residues. V lost 4 bases, J lost 0 bases, and 15 bases lay in between. The CDR3 protein is CASSAGWDYATNEKLFF. Written as DNA, the CDR3 is TGTGCCAGCAGTGCGGGTTGGGACTATGCAACTAATGAAAAACTGTTTTTT.

This chain links TRBV12-5 with TRBJ2-2; D not certain. CDR1 is LGHNT and CDR2 is FRNRAP in the germline V gene. V lost 2 bases and J lost 4, with 5 bases in between. The CDR3 contains 13 residues. CDR3 nucleotides: TGTGCTAGTGGTTTGCCTATCACCGGGGAGCTGTTTTTT. It is translated as CASGLPITGELFF.

This CDR3 is CASSLETDRGESYNSPLHF. CDR3 bases: TGTGCCAGCAGCTTAGAAACGGACAGGGGTGAATCCTATAATTCACCCCTCCACTTT. This chain joins TRBV7-9 and TRBJ1-6; 9 bases map to TRBD1. CDR3 length: 19 amino acids. V was clipped by 1 base and J by 1 base; unmatched bases: 8. CDR1 is SEHNR, CDR2 FQNEAQ, per germline (reference sequence).

The chain is built from TRBV10-3 and TRBJ1-2, with 7 bases matching TRBD1. V was pared by 10 bases and J by 4 bases, with 9 bases of the junction left unmatched. CDR3 length: 13 amino acids. The V gene's germline CDR1 is ENHRY and CDR2 SYGVKD. The CDR3 here is CATGGQSIYGYTF. In nucleotides, the CDR3 is TGTGCCACGGGGGGACAGAGCATCTATGGCTACACCTTC.

This rearrangement joins TRBV7-9 to TRBJ2-7; 8 bases map to TRBD1. In germline, CDR1 is SEHNR, CDR2 FQNEAQ (reference sequence). The CDR3 loop spans 13 amino acids. After removal of 5 bases from V and 7 bases from J, the junction contained 7 bases not matched to a gene. CDR3 bases: TGTGCCAGCAGCGGGCAGGGGGCAGGGGAGCAGTACTTC. It yields the protein CASSGQGAGEQYF. The whole variable domain, filled in from reference TRBV7-9 and TRBJ2-7, reads DTGVSQNPRHKITKRGQNVTFRCDPISEHNRLYWYRQTLGQGPEFLTYFQNEAQLEKSRLLSDRFSAERPKGSFSTLEIQRTEQGDSAMYLCASSGQGAGEQYFGPGTRLTVT.

The table lists this clone with a few counts. This chain uses TRBV19 with TRBJ2-7; D might be TRBD1 (6 bases). Trimming shortened V by 1 base and J by 2 bases, and 12 bases separated the two germline ends. Germline V CDR1 and CDR2: LNHDA, SQIVND (reference sequence). The CDR3 covers 15 residues. The CDR3 reads CASSIAVWGPYEQYF. The CDR3 DNA is TGTGCCAGTAGTATAGCGGTTTGGGGGCCCTACGAGCAGTACTTC.

The chain links TRBV25-1 to TRBJ1-4; TRBD1 is a possible D gene (6 bases). V lost 4 bases and J lost 11, with 11 bases in between. CDR1 MGHDK and CDR2 SYGVNS come from the germline V gene. This CDR3 is built from 12 residues. This CDR3 is CASSAGAGKLFF. The CDR3 nucleotides are TGTGCCAGCAGTGCAGGGGCTGGGAAACTGTTTTTT.

The gene calls are TRBV7-2 and TRBJ1-2; 8 bases fit TRBD1. V dropped 6 bases and J dropped 4; count of bases not matched to a gene: 4. The CDR3 is 13 amino acids. Germline CDR1 and CDR2: SGHTA and FQGNSA. CDR3 DNA: TGTGCCAGCAGTGCTACAGGGGGCTATGGCTACACCTTC. Translation gives CASSATGGYGYTF. The whole variable domain, remainder taken from reference TRBV7-2 and TRBJ1-2, is GAGVSQSPSNKVTEKGKDVELRCDPISGHTALYWYRQSLGQGLEFLIYFQGNSAPDKSGLPSDRFSAERTGGSVSTLTIQRTQQEDSAVYLCASSATGGYGYTFGSGTRLTVV.

J is TRBJ1-1 and V is TRBV11-3; 8 bases are shared with TRBD1. The CDR3 is made up of 15 amino acids. Trimming removed 7 bases from V and 5 bases from J; junction bases left unmatched: 12. CDR1 is SGHNT and CDR2 is YENEEA in the germline V gene. CDR3 nucleotides: TGTGCCAGCAAATCACACCGGACAGGGAGGACTGAAGCTTTCTTT. Its translation is CASKSHRTGRTEAFF.

This sequence joins TRBV5-1 and TRBJ2-3, with 11 bases fitting TRBD2. Germline assignment: CDR1 SGHRS and CDR2 YFSETQ. The CDR3 spans 15 residues. J was trimmed by 5 bases and V by 0 bases; bases with no gene match: 2. The CDR3 bases are TGCGCCAGCAGCTTGGTTGGGACTAGCGGAGATACGCAGTATTTT. Its protein is CASSLVGTSGDTQYF.